This T cell receptor beta chain appears in the sequencing data of a study of cytomegalovirus exposure and HLA in healthy donors (dated by TCRdb to between 2016 and 2019). For the wider study: According to an earlier analysis of 550 to 750 of the donors, 150 million to 200 million T cells yielded 117 million unique TCR beta sequences and about 300 Gb of sequence data. Roughly 300 gigabases of sequencing data and around 87 million unique TCR sequences were included in an early release covering 550 to 800 HLA-typed donors. The genetic ancestry cluster associated with self-reported Caucasian donors included 65% to 90% of the approximately 430 genotyped donors. The study aimed to test whether cataloging public T cell receptors could reveal signatures of past pathogen exposure. The study profiled the T cell repertoires of around 700 subjects by immunosequencing and related them to cytomegalovirus serostatus. A separate validation cohort of roughly 130 different subjects was used in addition to the 666-subject first cohort. To predict cytomegalovirus infection status, the study brought together high-throughput TCR immunosequencing, statistical association of individual TCRs with disease status, and machine learning. A later analysis re-examined previously published TCR beta repertoires from about 670 donors and added high-resolution HLA genotyping to investigate patterns of TCR occurrence. The later analysis used no new phenotypic data to find candidate immune exposures, relying instead on TCR beta sequences and their occurrence across donors. To decide whether each TCR beta V gene segment behaved as functional or pseudogenic, an earlier analysis of fewer than 750 of the donors relied on high-throughput TCR beta sequencing. Alongside the repertoire data, information on donor age, sex, ethnicity and CMV serostatus was compiled. In a later genetic analysis, genome-wide SNP genotypes for about 65% of the roughly 670 donors were used, and that subset was treated as a discovery cohort. Every repertoire in the discovery cohort had been generated on one and the same sequencing platform. HLA typing included class I and class II loci at four-digit resolution. The number of donors typed differed by locus, with about 629-630 for A, B, C, DRB1 and DQB1, around 560 for DQA1, some 570 for DPA1, and some 470 for DPB1. Because of strong linkage in the cohort, roughly five DR-DQ haplotypes were treated as single units for association and clustering. Across 398 genotyped donors of the cohort, an average of approximately 240,000 unique TCR beta nucleotide sequences per donor were sequenced, and roughly 17% of those sequences were non-productive.

The cohort comprised more than 550 healthy bone marrow donors. At the time of sampling, all cohort members were nominally healthy, though unrecorded immune exposures were likely present. The donor was CMV seropositive and belonged to the group of 250 to 300 seropositive cohort members. Each donor provided a peripheral blood sample, and peripheral blood mononuclear cells were used for TCR beta sequencing. Genomic DNA extraction from the blood cell samples was performed with the Qiagen DNeasy Blood Extraction Kit. Libraries were made using the immunoSEQ multiplex PCR assay. A mixture of 60 forward primers for TCR Vbeta segments and 13 reverse primers for TCR Jbeta segments was used in the multiplex PCR. Amplification of the CDR3 region of rearranged TCR beta genes was performed with a multiplex PCR assay on genomic DNA. The amplified TCR beta libraries were sequenced on the Illumina HiSeq System as 87-base-pair reads. As for the original processing: A later analysis counted about 80 million unique TCR beta chains across the 670 or so repertoires, and around 9.9 million of these chains were shared by at least two donors. Raw reads were error-corrected and collapsed into unique sequences by a nearest-neighbor algorithm in which closely related sequences were merged to remove PCR and sequencing errors. CDR3 sequences were aligned to IMGT reference sequences to assign V, D and J gene segments. Each retained sequence needed at least a six-nucleotide match to both a V gene segment and a J gene segment. A rearrangement was called productive if the CDR3 had no stop codons and remained in frame with V and J, and every other rearrangement was called non-productive. CDR3 was defined according to IMGT convention as the region running from the second conserved V-encoded cysteine to the conserved J-encoded phenylalanine. Sequences without an unambiguous match to a single V gene segment were excluded from the earlier analysis of several hundred of the donors. In an earlier analysis of 587 of the donors, V segments were called functional above 56.7% productive rearrangements and were called segregating when the between-donor standard deviation exceeded 5%. To diagnose cytomegalovirus status from the catalog of TCR beta chain sequences, a statistical classification framework was built. In a later analysis, TCR nucleotide sequences were compared against IMGT/GENE-DB human TR gene sequences so that V and J genes could be assigned. A later analysis assigned CDR3 sequences and most-parsimonious VDJ recombination scenarios with the TCRdist pipeline. In a later analysis, each TCR beta chain was defined by its CDR3 amino acid sequence together with its V-gene family, and reads without a unique V-gene family were excluded. As a way to deal with suspected cross-contamination and a sequencing artifact, a later analysis dropped 450 to 600 nucleotide sequences that were highly shared and had low generation probability. In a later analysis, a clonal expansion index was calculated for each public chain from normalized within-repertoire ranks of inferred template counts. In a later analysis, generation probabilities were computed with a VDJ recombination model fitted to out-of-frame rearrangements, and the resulting probabilities were checked against IGoR. A later analysis scored TCR-TCR, TCR-HLA and TCR-CMV co-occurrence with hypergeometric tests, applying a repertoire-size bias correction to TCR pairs. To estimate false discovery rates, a later analysis permuted the HLA or CMV assignments 20 times. In a later analysis, co-occurring TCRs were grouped using DBSCAN, with TCRdist sequence similarity added in when clustering inside HLA-allele-positive subsets. Co-occurrence clustering excluded repertoires with fewer than 30,000 or more than 120,000 public chains, plus five with anomalous nucleotide sharing. TCRdb provides this immuneACCESS table in a form limited to in-frame rearrangements. Some clones are lacking; in checked studies, under half of them reflect an unresolved V gene, and why the rest are absent is not known. From that table come the V and J calls and clone size; the DNA was used to work out D and trimming. This sample has 160,000 or so clones in its table, and roughly 80% of those were observed once. The ten largest clones take up over 8.5% of the sample.

With respect to this clone: No cognate antigen has been identified for it. Per-base qualities were not stored, and no clone one base away is much larger.

Points the paper makes about the study in general: Cytomegalovirus status was reported to be diagnosed by the classifier with high specificity and sensitivity in both the original and validation cohorts. A later analysis found that TCR association rates varied across HLA loci, with DRB1 alleles showing the most associated TCRs and HLA-C alleles the fewest. Linkage disequilibrium might explain the correlated functional status among segregating V segments, but an unknown experimental factor could not be excluded. Most TCR sequences were observed very rarely across donors, whereas some public TCRs were present in many individuals. A further reported finding was that TCR beta sequences accurately predicted the HLA-A and HLA-B alleles for most subjects in the first cohort. Strong co-occurrence of HLA alleles, especially DR and DQ, made assigning TCR associations to individual alleles difficult. In an earlier analysis of 587 of the donors, most TCR beta V segments appeared in productive rearrangements about 87% or about 30% of the time, broadly matching IMGT annotations. In a later analysis, HLA-associated TCR beta chains showed more clonal expansion and lower generation probabilities than non-associated chains that were equally common. A few of the identified cytomegalovirus-associated TCR beta chains were confirmed in vitro to be specific for cytomegalovirus antigens. The authors suggested that the approach could potentially be generalized to other disease states and immunological phenotypes. A cluster of highly shared sequence variants was judged likely to be a technical artifact of the sequencing pipeline. About 15 rarely observed V segments, including chromosome 9 orphons, were excluded from the earlier analysis of several hundred of the donors because counts were too low. In this cohort, only TCR beta chains were sequenced, and detectable features were limited by the absence of alpha or paired-chain data. In a later genetic analysis, fewer N-insertions in productive TCRs were reported among donors in an Asian-associated ancestry cluster than the roughly 710-donor mean. The presence/absence analyses assumed that sequencing depth was roughly uniform across donors, and that assumption may not be true. A later analysis reported that several top co-occurrence clusters appeared linked to parvovirus B19, influenza, CMV and Epstein-Barr virus. In a later analysis, 15,000 to 20,000 TCR beta sequences were associated with specific HLA alleles at a false discovery rate of 0.05. An association between a missense DCLRE1C variant and V-gene and J-gene trimming of TCR beta chains was found in a later genetic analysis and replicated in an independent cohort. Most CMV-associated TCR beta chains appeared to be HLA-restricted in a later analysis, and the HLA associations seemed to be driven largely by CMV exposure. In the study, around 150 TCR beta chains were listed as associated with cytomegalovirus. Some IMGT-functional V segments, including TRBV6-2 and TRBV6-3, could not be distinguished by the 87-base-pair reads and were therefore excluded. Immune exposure information for the cohort was limited to CMV serostatus. Because HLA typing was unavailable for some donors at each locus, only the typed subset was used in association tests.

The germline V gene yields MNHEY for CDR1 and SVGAGI for CDR2. The V and J ends are trimmed by 0 bases and 4 bases, leaving 7 bases between them. Counted from cysteine to phenylalanine, this CDR3 has 13 amino acids. Only the CDR3 region is kept as DNA, spanning 39 bases read in frame from base 1. The sequenced sample consisted of PBMCs. The V and J segments used are TRBV6-5 and TRBJ2-7; TRBD1 is a weak D gene call, 5 bases matching. The receptor comes from a man in his fifties or sixties in good health and CMV-seropositive. The sequence in DNA is TGTGCCAGCAGTTACTCCGCAGGGTACGAGCAGTACTTC. Translated, it reads CASSYSAGYEQYF.